This TCR beta chain was captured in a study of cytomegalovirus exposure and HLA in healthy donors. With respect to this clone: The antigen remains unidentified.

Germline CDR1 reads LNHDA; CDR2 reads SQIVND (reference sequence). V gave up 3 bases and J gave up 7 bases; unmatched junction bases: 15. The CDR3 has 17 residues. Study-level findings and limits: Immune exposure information available was restricted to CMV serostatus.

Vbeta (60) and Jbeta (13) primers were used in the PCR. Sequenced by immunoSEQ multiplex PCR; TCRdb stores in-frame clones only, minus some. The sample includes 150,000 to 250,000 clones. The clonotype comes from a boy aged 10-17 years in good health and CMV-seronegative. The V gene is TRBV19, the J gene TRBJ2-1; TRBD2 matches at 7 bases. The sequenced material came from PBMCs. The CDR3 DNA reads TGTGCCAGTAGTATTATTTCCGGGACTACATCAACTAATGAGCAGTTCTTC. Residues: CASSIISGTTSTNEQFF.